These 9 T cell receptor beta chains originate from one sample sequenced in a study of patients and donors after allogeneic stem cell transplantation (dated by TCRdb to about 2020). Library preparation used RT-PCR. The data were produced on a NextSeq 550. TCRdb cleaned the public reads at Q25 with fastp, built clones with MiXCR and kept in-frame beta chains. All rows with the same CDR3 protein become a single entry with the most common DNA and genes. The sample table shows tens of thousands of distinct CDR3 sequences, and around 49% are seen once. The ten top clones hold about 64% of the sample. Sequenced sample: blood, either unsorted or a sorted T cell fraction (not recorded which). The receptors originated from a human donor who was either an allogeneic HSCT recipient or a stem cell or donor lymphocyte infusion donor (not recorded which). It is not recorded whose cells these are; they may come from a transplant donor.

The chain uses TRBV12-3 or TRBV12-4 and TRBJ1-2; D perhaps matches TRBD1 (6 bases). V was shortened by 3 bases and J by 2 bases, with 16 bases between the two germline ends. The CDR3 has 16 residues. This CDR3 reads CASSFLPAGENYGYTF. The CDR3, as DNA: TGTGCCAGCAGTTTTCTTCCCGCAGGGGAAAACTATGGCTACACCTTC.

The chain has TRBV20-1 and TRBJ1-1; the D gene is possibly TRBD1 (5 bases). The CDR3 is 13 amino acids. Germline CDR1 and CDR2: DFQATT and SNEGSKA (reference sequence). The germline V and J ends were trimmed by 7 bases and 4 bases, with 16 bases remaining between them. The CDR3 DNA reads as TGCAGTGGAGGAAGGGGCAGGACCACTGAAGCTTTCTTT. It specifies CSGGRGRTTEAFF.

This clonotype has just a few counts. CDR3 DNA: TGTGCCAGCAGTGCGTTCAGGGGACTTTATGTTACTGGAAACACCATATATTTT. This gives the protein CASSAFRGLYVTGNTIYF. The rearrangement joins TRBV12-3 or TRBV12-4 to TRBJ1-3; tentatively, D is TRBD1 (6 bases). V was trimmed by 5 bases and J by 2 bases, leaving 22 bases between them. The CDR3 runs to 18 residues.

The chain joins TRBV6-5 to TRBJ1-2; D call uncertain. There are 18 residues in the CDR3. Germline assignment: CDR1 MNHEY and CDR2 SVGAGI. The V end lost 5 bases, the J end lost 3 bases, and 25 bases lay between the germline ends. This CDR3 is CASSRSGSVEARHYGYTF. The CDR3 DNA reads as TGTGCCAGCAGTAGATCTGGGAGCGTGGAGGCGCGTCACTATGGCTACACCTTC.

The chain has TRBV28 and TRBJ1-5; D is ambiguous. The CDR3 consists of 14 residues. The V gene lost 3 bases and the J gene lost 4 bases, with 10 bases spanning the gap. Germline lookup yields CDR1 MDHEN and CDR2 SYDVKM. In DNA, the CDR3 is TGTGCCAGCAGTTTCGGCAGGATAAATCAGCCCCAGCATTTT. Translated: CASSFGRINQPQHF. The full variable domain, its missing parts supplied by reference TRBV28 and TRBJ1-5, is DVKVTQSSRYLVKRTGEKVFLECVQDMDHENMFWYRQDPGLGLRLIYFSYDVKMKEKGDIPEGYSVSREKKERFSLILESASTNQTSMYLCASSFGRINQPQHFGDGTRLSIL.

This chain joins TRBV9 and TRBJ1-1; the D is unclear. CDR3 length equals 13 residues. V was pared by 0 bases and J by 6 bases, with 9 bases between. The germline CDR1 and CDR2 sequences are SGDLS and YYNGEE. The CDR3 DNA follows: TGTGCCAGCAGCGTAGAGGGTGGCCCTGAAGCTTTCTTT. Translating gives CASSVEGGPEAFF.

The DNA of the CDR3 is TGTGCCAGCAGTCCTCAGAAAATTAGCTCTGGAAACACCATATATTTT. Protein: CASSPQKISSGNTIYF. The rearrangement links TRBV6-5 to TRBJ1-3, with D hard to call. Germline-derived CDR1 and CDR2 are MNHEY and SVGAGI. This CDR3 region has 16 residues. The V gene lost 5 bases and the J gene lost 0 bases, with 14 bases spanning the gap.

This clonotype was observed a handful of times. The V gene is TRBV5-1, the J gene TRBJ1-1; 11 bases map to TRBD1. Germline V gene data show CDR1 as SGHRS and CDR2 as YFSETQ. The CDR3 extends over 17 amino acids. V was pared by 4 bases and J by 0 bases, with 8 bases of the junction left unmatched. In nucleotides, the CDR3 is TGCGCCAGCAGCCAGGACAGGGGGCTTACGATGAACACTGAAGCTTTCTTT. This gives the protein CASSQDRGLTMNTEAFF.

This clonotype turned up a few times. The chain has TRBV28 and TRBJ1-5; TRBD1 might be the D (5 bases). CDR3 length equals 13 residues. Trimming pared 7 bases from V and 4 bases from J, leaving 11 bases between. Germline lookup yields CDR1 MDHEN and CDR2 SYDVKM. The CDR3: CASTNRLNQPQHF. The CDR3 DNA sequence: TGTGCCAGCACCAACAGGTTAAATCAGCCCCAGCATTTT.